This is a list of T cell receptor beta chains from one sample in a study of blood T cell repertoires in COVID-19. Assay: immunoSEQ multiplex PCR; the TCRdb copy retains only in-frame clones and omits some. The sample has approximately 270,000 clones, roughly 80% seen once. Specimen: peripheral blood. These TCRs come from an elderly man with acute or convalescent COVID-19. Each CDR3 is given with its conserved first and last residue. Each record gives: clone size, D gene, J gene, V gene, CDR3 DNA, CDR3 protein. D genes are given only for firm matches. Size tells how often a clone was seen (once, few, many) or the class of an expanded clone, and some rows leave it out.

>.|.|TRBJ1-1|TRBV29-1
TGCAGCGTTGGTGGGGGAGGCACTGAAGCTTTCTTT
CSVGGGGTEAFF
>.|TRBD1|TRBJ1-1|TRBV7-3
TGTGCCAGCAGCTTACAGGGGGTGATGAACACTGAAGCTTTCTTT
CASSLQGVMNTEAFF
>.|.|TRBJ1-4|TRBV7-8
TGTGCCAGCAGCTTAGCCTTACCGACAGGACCTAATGAAAAACTGTTTTTT
CASSLALPTGPNEKLFF
>.|.|TRBJ2-1|TRBV5-8
TGTGCCAGCTGCCGAAGGGGGATAGAGCAGTTCTTC
CASCRRGIEQFF
>.|TRBD2|TRBJ2-3|TRBV9
TGTGCCAGCAGCGGAGCGGGGGGGCTCACAGATACGCAGTATTTT
CASSGAGGLTDTQYF
>few|.|TRBJ1-2|TRBV19
TGTGCCAGTAGTTCCCCGACACAGGTTACTGAATATGGCTACACCTTC
CASSSPTQVTEYGYTF
>.|.|TRBJ2-5|TRBV3-1/TRBV3-2
TGTGCCAGCAGCCAAGCGTTCGGGCAAGAGACCCAGTACTTC
CASSQAFGQETQYF
>.|TRBD1|TRBJ1-3|TRBV6-6
TGTGCCAGCAGCTTACCTGACAGGGCTGCTGGAAACACCATATATTTT
CASSLPDRAAGNTIYF
>.|.|TRBJ2-7|TRBV29-1
TGCAGCGTCTTTCCCCAGGGGGGCGAGCAGTACTTC
CSVFPQGGEQYF
>once|.|TRBJ2-5|TRBV3-1/TRBV3-2
TGTGCCAGCAGCCCTGAGGCCAGGGAAGAGACCCAGTACTTC
CASSPEAREETQYF
>.|TRBD1|TRBJ2-5|TRBV7-8
TGTGCCAGCAGCCCTTACAGGGGTCCGCAAGAGACCCAGTACTTC
CASSPYRGPQETQYF
>.|TRBD1|TRBJ1-2|TRBV11-2
TGTGCCAGCAGCCGCGGACAGGGGGTTAACTATGGCTACACCTTC
CASSRGQGVNYGYTF
>.|TRBD1|TRBJ1-2|TRBV5-4
TGTGCCAGCAGCGGGACAGTTACTAACTATGGCTACACCTTC
CASSGTVTNYGYTF
>.|TRBD1|TRBJ1-2|TRBV6-5
TGTGCCAGCAGTTTCCCGGGACAGGGGGCGAGTGGCTACACCTTC
CASSFPGQGASGYTF
>.|TRBD1|TRBJ1-1|TRBV5-1
TGCGCCAGCAGCCCGGGACAGGGGACAATGAACACTGAAGCTTTCTTT
CASSPGQGTMNTEAFF
>.|TRBD2|TRBJ2-7|TRBV11-2
TGTGCCAGCAGCCCTTGGACTAGCGGGATCTACGAGCAGTACTTC
CASSPWTSGIYEQYF
>.|TRBD1|TRBJ1-2|TRBV7-2
TGTGCCAGCAGCTTCCTGGGACAGGGGGCTAAGTATGGCTACACCTTC
CASSFLGQGAKYGYTF
>.|.|TRBJ2-1|TRBV2
TGTGCCAGCGTAGGGGGTAGTAATGAGCAGTTCTTC
CASVGGSNEQFF
>few|.|TRBJ2-7|TRBV7-2
TGTGCCAGCAGCTTAGCACCCAGCTCCTACGAGCAGTACTTC
CASSLAPSSYEQYF
>.|.|TRBJ2-4|TRBV29-1
TGCAGCGTTGAAGGCCCGGAGACGAGGCGAGCCAAAAACATTCAGTACTTC
CSVEGPETRRAKNIQYF
>.|TRBD1|TRBJ1-3|TRBV3-1/TRBV3-2
TGTGCCAGCCGGGGACAGGGGTCCGGAAACACCATATATTTT
CASRGQGSGNTIYF
>.|TRBD2|TRBJ2-7|TRBV6-5
TGTGCCAGCAGATCTAGCGGCCGGCGCGAGCAGTACTTC
CASRSSGRREQYF
>.|TRBD1|TRBJ1-5|TRBV18
TGTGCCAGCTCACGGGACAGGTATAGCAATCAGCCCCAGCATTTT
CASSRDRYSNQPQHF
>.|.|TRBJ1-2|TRBV4-1
TGCGCCAGCAGCCACCTAGAAAGAGTTGGCTATGGCTACACCTTC
CASSHLERVGYGYTF
>.|TRBD2|TRBJ2-3|TRBV5-4
TGTGCCAGCAGCACCGGTCAGCGGGGAGCAGATACGCAGTATTTT
CASSTGQRGADTQYF
>.|TRBD1|TRBJ2-1|TRBV12-5
TGTGCTAGTGGTTCGGGACAGGGCTCTCTTTTCGGCGGTGAGCAGTTCTTC
CASGSGQGSLFGGEQFF
>.|.|TRBJ2-1|TRBV11-1
TGTGCCAGCAGCTCGGACCGCCGGGGTAATGAGCAGTTCTTC
CASSSDRRGNEQFF
>.|.|TRBJ1-5|TRBV5-1
TGCGCCAGCAGCTTGGAAGCTGGTAATCAGCCCCAGCATTTT
CASSLEAGNQPQHF
>.|.|TRBJ2-6|TRBV5-1
TGCGCCAGCAGCCGCGGAGGGGGGGCCCTCTCTGGGGCCAACGTCCTGACTTTC
CASSRGGGALSGANVLTF
>.|TRBD2|TRBJ2-7|TRBV6-5
TGTGCCAGCAGTTACTCGTACGGGAGGCCGGGGGAGCAGTACTTC
CASSYSYGRPGEQYF
>.|TRBD2|TRBJ2-3|TRBV6-5
TGTGCCAGCAGCTTTAGACTAGCAACCACAGATACGCAGTATTTT
CASSFRLATTDTQYF
>.|.|TRBJ1-4|TRBV11-2
TGTGCCAGCAGCTTAGATCGACGGGGAAAACTGTTTTTT
CASSLDRRGKLFF
>once|.|TRBJ1-2|TRBV18
TGTGCCAGCTCACCGCTGGAGATTAACTATGGCTACACCTTC
CASSPLEINYGYTF
>.|.|TRBJ1-5|TRBV27
TGTGCCAGCAGTTTCCGGAGGCTACAGGGATTCAGCAATCAGCCCCAGCATTTT
CASSFRRLQGFSNQPQHF
>.|.|TRBJ1-6|TRBV24-1
TGTGCCACCAGTGATGGTACATGGGGCGCCGGTTCACCCCTCCACTTT
CATSDGTWGAGSPLHF
>.|TRBD2|TRBJ2-3|TRBV7-6
TGTGCCAGCAGCTCGATAGCGGGAGGCCGCACAGATACGCAGTATTTT
CASSSIAGGRTDTQYF
>.|.|TRBJ2-5|TRBV12-3/TRBV12-4
TGTGCCAGCCTTAAAACAGTCCAAGAGACCCAGTACTTC
CASLKTVQETQYF
>.|TRBD1|TRBJ2-7|TRBV12-3/TRBV12-4
TGTGCCAGCAGTTACGGACAGGGTCACGAGCAGTACTTC
CASSYGQGHEQYF
>.|TRBD1|TRBJ1-6|TRBV6-5
TGTGCCAGCAGGCTGGACAGGTCTTATAATTCACCCCTCCACTTT
CASRLDRSYNSPLHF
>.|TRBD1|TRBJ1-6|TRBV28
TGTGCCAGCCGTACCGGGACAGGGAATTCACCCCTCCACTTT
CASRTGTGNSPLHF
>.|TRBD1|TRBJ2-1|TRBV9
TGTGCCAGCAGCGTAGGACAGGGGCTAGGTGAGCAGTTCTTC
CASSVGQGLGEQFF
>few|.|TRBJ1-1|TRBV2
.
CASSTSTGISGAFF
>few|.|TRBJ2-7|TRBV28
TGTGCCAGCAGTTTACCCGGAGGGGGCTGGACCTACGAGCAGTACTTC
CASSLPGGGWTYEQYF